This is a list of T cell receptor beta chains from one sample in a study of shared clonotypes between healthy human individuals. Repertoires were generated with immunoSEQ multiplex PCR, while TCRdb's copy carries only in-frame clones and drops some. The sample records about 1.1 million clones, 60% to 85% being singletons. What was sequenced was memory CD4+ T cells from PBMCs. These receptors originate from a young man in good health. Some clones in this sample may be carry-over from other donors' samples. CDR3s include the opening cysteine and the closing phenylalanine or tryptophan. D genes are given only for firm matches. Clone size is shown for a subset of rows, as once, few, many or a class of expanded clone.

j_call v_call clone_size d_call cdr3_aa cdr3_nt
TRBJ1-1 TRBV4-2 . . CASSQGFLYGGDNTEAFF TGTGCCAGCAGCCAAGGATTTCTTTACGGAGGGGACAACACTGAAGCTTTCTTT
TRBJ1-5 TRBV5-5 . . CASSLDWGGQPQHF TGTGCCAGCAGCTTGGATTGGGGGGGGCAGCCCCAGCATTTT
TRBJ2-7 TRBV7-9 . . CASTTGRYEQCF TGTGCCAGCACCACAGGGAGGTACGAGCAGTGCTTC
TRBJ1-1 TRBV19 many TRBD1 CASRDRGPEAFF TGTGCCAGTAGGGACAGGGGCCCTGAAGCTTTCTTT
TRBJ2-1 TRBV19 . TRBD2 CASSIGTGGSGSSYNEQFF TGTGCCAGTAGTATAGGGACAGGTGGTAGCGGGAGCTCCTACAATGAGCAGTTCTTC
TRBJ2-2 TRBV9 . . CASSVSASGELFF TGTGCCAGCAGCGTATCCGCGTCCGGGGAGCTGTTTTTT
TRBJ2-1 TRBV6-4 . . CASSDNEQFF TGTGCCAGCAGTGACAATGAGCAGTTCTTC
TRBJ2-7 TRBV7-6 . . CASSFRDGIYEQYF TGTGCCAGCAGCTTCCGGGACGGAATCTACGAGCAGTACTTC
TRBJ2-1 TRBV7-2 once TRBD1 CASSFMGQLGNEQFF TGTGCCAGCAGCTTTATGGGACAGCTTGGCAATGAGCAGTTCTTC
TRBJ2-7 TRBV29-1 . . CSVELSGAYEQYF TGCAGCGTTGAATTGAGCGGTGCCTACGAGCAGTACTTC
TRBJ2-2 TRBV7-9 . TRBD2 CASSLISGSGGELFF TGTGCCAGCAGCTTGATCAGCGGGAGCGGCGGGGAGCTGTTTTTT
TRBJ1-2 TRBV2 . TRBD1 CASRPDRDLGGYTF TGTGCCAGCAGACCCGACAGGGATTTGGGAGGCTACACCTTC
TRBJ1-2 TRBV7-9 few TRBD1 CASSLGDRGSYTF TGTGCCAGCAGCTTAGGGGACAGGGGAAGCTACACCTTC
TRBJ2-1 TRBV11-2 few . CASSFRRGLTYNEQFF TGTGCCAGCAGCTTTCGCAGGGGTTTAACCTACAATGAGCAGTTCTTC
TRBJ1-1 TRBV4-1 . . CASSQDLEGKAFF TGCGCCAGCAGCCAAGATTTGGAGGGGAAAGCTTTCTTT
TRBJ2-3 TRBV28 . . CASSLVGRGADTQYF TGTGCCAGCAGTTTGGTCGGGAGAGGCGCAGATACGCAGTATTTT
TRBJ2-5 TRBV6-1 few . CASSGQAGETQYF TGTGCCAGCAGTGGGCAGGCAGGAGAGACCCAGTACTTC
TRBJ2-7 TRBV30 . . CAWGWPSLRDEQYF TGTGCCTGGGGGTGGCCCTCCCTCAGGGACGAGCAGTACTTC
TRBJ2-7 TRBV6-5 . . CASRYAPNYEQYF TGTGCCAGCAGATACGCCCCAAACTACGAGCAGTACTTC
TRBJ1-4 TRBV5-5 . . CASSEVQMDEKLFF TGTGCCAGCAGTGAGGTCCAAATGGATGAAAAACTGTTTTTT
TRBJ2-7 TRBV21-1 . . CASSKDREGLDAYEQYF TGTGCCAGCAGCAAAGATCGCGAGGGGCTTGACGCCTACGAGCAGTACTTC
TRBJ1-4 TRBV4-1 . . CASSQDVEGKLFF TGCGCCAGCAGCCAGGACGTTGAGGGGAAACTGTTTTTT